This T cell receptor (beta chain) is drawn from a study of T cells in Graves' hyperthyroidism and ophthalmopathy. The study, taken as a whole, reports: Model output signaled ophthalmopathy a median roughly 6.5 months ahead of onset.

Amplification yielded TCR beta CDR3 regions, with RNA transcripts as the source. HTBI primers were used for first-round RT-PCR of the TCR CDR3. TCRdb processed the multiplex PCR reads anew with MiXCR; each CDR3 protein has one entry. The sample shows some 350,000 distinct CDR3 sequences, about an eighth of them seen only once. This clonotype occurred many times. Its antigen is still unknown. Sequencing was done on a sample of blood. The receptor's source is a woman aged 35 to 49 with Graves' ophthalmopathy.

CDR3 residues: CASSLKGQGGTEAFF. CDR3 nucleotides: TGTGCCAGCAGCTTAAAGGGACAGGGGGGCACTGAAGCTTTCTTT. The J gene is TRBJ1-1, the V gene TRBV7-2; the match to TRBD1 covers 11 bases. The trim removed 2 bases at V and 4 bases at J, leaving 3 bases unmatched. The CDR3 runs 15 residues. Germline V gene lookup returns CDR1 SGHTA and CDR2 FQGNSA.